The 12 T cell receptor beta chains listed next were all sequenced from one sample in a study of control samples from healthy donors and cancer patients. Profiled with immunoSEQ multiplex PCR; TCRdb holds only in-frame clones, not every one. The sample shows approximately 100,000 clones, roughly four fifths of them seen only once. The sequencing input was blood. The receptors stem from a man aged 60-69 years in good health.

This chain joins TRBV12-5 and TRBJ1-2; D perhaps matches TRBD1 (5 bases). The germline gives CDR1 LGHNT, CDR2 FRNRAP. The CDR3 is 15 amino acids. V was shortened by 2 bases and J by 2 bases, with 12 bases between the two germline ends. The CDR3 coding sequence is TGTGCTAGTGGTTTGACGATCGGGGGGAACTATGGCTACACCTTC. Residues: CASGLTIGGNYGYTF.

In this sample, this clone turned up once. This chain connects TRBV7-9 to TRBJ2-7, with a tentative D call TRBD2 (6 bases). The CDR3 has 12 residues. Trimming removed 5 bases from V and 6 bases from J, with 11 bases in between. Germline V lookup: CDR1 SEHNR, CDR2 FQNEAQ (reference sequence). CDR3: CASSHSGSEQYF. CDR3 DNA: TGTGCCAGCAGCCATAGCGGTAGCGAGCAGTACTTC. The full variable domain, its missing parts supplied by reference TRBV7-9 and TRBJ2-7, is DTGVSQNPRHKITKRGQNVTFRCDPISEHNRLYWYRQTLGQGPEFLTYFQNEAQLEKSRLLSDRFSAERPKGSFSTLEIQRTEQGDSAMYLCASSHSGSEQYFGPGTRLTVT.

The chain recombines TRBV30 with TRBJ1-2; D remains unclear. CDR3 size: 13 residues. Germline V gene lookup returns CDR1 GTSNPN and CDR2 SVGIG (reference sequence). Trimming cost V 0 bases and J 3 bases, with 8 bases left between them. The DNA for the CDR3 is TGTGCCTGGAGTGTCGCCTACTACTATGGCTACACCTTC. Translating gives CAWSVAYYYGYTF. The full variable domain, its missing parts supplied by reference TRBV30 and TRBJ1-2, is SQTIHQWPATLVQPVGSPLSLECTVEGTSNPNLYWYRQAAGRGLQLLFYSVGIGQISSEVPQNLSASRPQDRQFILSSKKLLLSDSGFYLCAWSVAYYYGYTFGSGTRLTVV.

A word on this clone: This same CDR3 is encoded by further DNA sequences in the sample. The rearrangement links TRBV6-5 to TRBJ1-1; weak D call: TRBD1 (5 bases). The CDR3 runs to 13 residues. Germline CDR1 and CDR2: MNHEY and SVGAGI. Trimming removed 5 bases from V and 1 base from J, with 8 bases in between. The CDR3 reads CASSRTGNTEAFF. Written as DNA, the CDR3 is TGTGCCAGCAGTCGCACAGGGAACACTGAAGCTTTCTTT.

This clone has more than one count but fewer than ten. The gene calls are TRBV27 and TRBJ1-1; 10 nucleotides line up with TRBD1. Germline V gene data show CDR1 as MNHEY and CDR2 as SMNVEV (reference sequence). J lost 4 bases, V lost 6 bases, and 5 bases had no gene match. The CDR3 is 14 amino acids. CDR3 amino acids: CASRTRDRGTEAFF. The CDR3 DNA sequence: TGTGCCAGCAGGACCCGGGACAGGGGCACTGAAGCTTTCTTT.

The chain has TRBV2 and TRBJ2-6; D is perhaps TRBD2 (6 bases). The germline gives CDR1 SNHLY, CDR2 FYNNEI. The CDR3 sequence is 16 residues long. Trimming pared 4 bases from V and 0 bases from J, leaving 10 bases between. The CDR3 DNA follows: TGTGCCAGCAGTGGTCGGGGGATCTCTGGGGCCAACGTCCTGACTTTC. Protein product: CASSGRGISGANVLTF.

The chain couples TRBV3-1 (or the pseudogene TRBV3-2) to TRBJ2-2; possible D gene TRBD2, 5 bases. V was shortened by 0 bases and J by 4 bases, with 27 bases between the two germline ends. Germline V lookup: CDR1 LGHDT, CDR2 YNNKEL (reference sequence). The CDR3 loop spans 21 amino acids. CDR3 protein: CASSQEPQIRGVRRGTGELFF. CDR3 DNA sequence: TGTGCCAGCAGCCAAGAACCCCAGATCAGAGGCGTGAGACGGGGCACCGGGGAGCTGTTTTTT.

The CDR3: CASSLDRTPNYEQYF. The CDR3 nucleotides read TGTGCCAGCAGTTTGGACCGGACTCCAAATTACGAGCAGTACTTC. The genes are TRBV6-5 and TRBJ2-7; weak D call: TRBD2 (5 bases). V gave up 4 bases and J gave up 4 bases, with 17 bases separating them. Germline values: CDR1 MNHEY, CDR2 SVGAGI. This CDR3 has 15 residues.

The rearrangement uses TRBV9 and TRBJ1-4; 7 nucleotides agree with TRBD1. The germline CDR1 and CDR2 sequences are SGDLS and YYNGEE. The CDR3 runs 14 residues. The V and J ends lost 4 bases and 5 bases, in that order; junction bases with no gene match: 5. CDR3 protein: CASSLTGRNEKLFF. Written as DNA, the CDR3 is TGTGCCAGCAGCCTGACAGGGAGGAATGAAAAACTGTTTTTT.

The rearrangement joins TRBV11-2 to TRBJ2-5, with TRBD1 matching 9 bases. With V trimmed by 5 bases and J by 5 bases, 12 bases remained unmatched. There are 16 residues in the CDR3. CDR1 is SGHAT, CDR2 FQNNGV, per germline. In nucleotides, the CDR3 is TGTGCCAGCAGCCAACCCGGGACAGGGCGGGTGGAGACCCAGTACTTC. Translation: CASSQPGTGRVETQYF.

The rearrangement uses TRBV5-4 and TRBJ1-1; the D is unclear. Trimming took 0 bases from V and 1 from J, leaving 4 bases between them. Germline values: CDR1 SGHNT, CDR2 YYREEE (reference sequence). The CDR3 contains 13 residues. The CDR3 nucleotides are TGTGCCAGCAGCTTGGGGAGGAACACTGAAGCTTTCTTT. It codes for CASSLGRNTEAFF.

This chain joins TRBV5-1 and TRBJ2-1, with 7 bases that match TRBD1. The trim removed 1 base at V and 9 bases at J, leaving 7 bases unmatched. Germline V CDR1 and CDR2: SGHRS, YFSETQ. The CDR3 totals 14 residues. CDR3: CASSLNRGHSEQFF. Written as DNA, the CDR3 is TGCGCCAGCAGCTTGAATAGGGGGCACAGTGAGCAGTTCTTC.